This T cell receptor beta chain was found in a study of blood T cells in healthy people across ages. Study-level points and caveats: Both naive CD4+ cell counts and diversity were greater in long-lived donors than in aged donors. Per-million-T-cell TCR beta diversity fell roughly linearly with age.

Sample-barcoded 5' priming and a J-beta primer mix drove a second PCR of roughly 7 to 11 cycles. At least 2.5 million CDR3-containing paired-end reads were obtained per sample. TCRdb redid the calling of the 5' RACE reads with MiXCR, one entry per CDR3 protein. The sample carries about 1.1 million distinct CDR3 sequences, approximately 38% recorded once. V was clipped by 5 bases and J by 9 bases, with 16 bases between them. This CDR3 is built from 13 residues. CDR1 is LGHNA, CDR2 YSLEER, per germline. This clonotype was detected only a few times. Its antigen is not identified. The sequencing sample was made of blood. This TCR derives from a young man in good health. The chain carries TRBV4-3 and TRBJ1-1; D remains ambiguous. The CDR3 here is CASSTQEAHQAFF. In nucleotides, the CDR3 is TGCGCCAGCAGCACCCAAGAGGCCCACCAAGCTTTCTTT.